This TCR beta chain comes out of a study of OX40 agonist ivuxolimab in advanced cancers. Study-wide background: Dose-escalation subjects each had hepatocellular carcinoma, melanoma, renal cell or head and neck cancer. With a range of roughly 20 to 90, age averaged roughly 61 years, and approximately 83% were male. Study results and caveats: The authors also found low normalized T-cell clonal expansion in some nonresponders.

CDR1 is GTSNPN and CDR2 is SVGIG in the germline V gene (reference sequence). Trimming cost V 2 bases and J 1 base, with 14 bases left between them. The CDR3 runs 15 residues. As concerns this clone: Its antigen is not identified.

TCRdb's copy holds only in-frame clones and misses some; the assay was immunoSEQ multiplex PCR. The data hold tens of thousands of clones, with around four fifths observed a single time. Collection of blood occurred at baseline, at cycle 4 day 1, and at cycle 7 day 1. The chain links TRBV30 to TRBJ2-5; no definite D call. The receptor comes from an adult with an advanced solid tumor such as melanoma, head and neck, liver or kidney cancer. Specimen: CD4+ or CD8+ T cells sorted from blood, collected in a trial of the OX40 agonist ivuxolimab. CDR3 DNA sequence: TGTGCCTGGAGTCGGGCAGGTCGCTTCCAAGAGACCCAGTACTTC. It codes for CAWSRAGRFQETQYF.